These 8 T cell receptor beta chains originate from one sample sequenced in a study of cytomegalovirus exposure and HLA in healthy donors. PCR primers comprised 60 Vbeta and 13 Jbeta primers. Only in-frame clones appear in the TCRdb table, and some are missing; sequencing was by immunoSEQ multiplex PCR. The data contain 150,000 to 200,000 clones, roughly three quarters of them singletons. The specimen was PBMCs. All receptors derive from a woman aged 45-65 years in good health and CMV-seronegative.

This clone showed up just a few times. The gene calls are TRBV5-4 and TRBJ2-1, with 7 bases identical to TRBD1. Per germline, CDR1 SGHNT and CDR2 YYREEE (reference sequence). The CDR3 is made up of 14 amino acids. The junction had 7 bases not matched to a gene; V was cut back by 4 bases and J by 6 bases. As DNA, the CDR3 is TGTGCCAGCAGCCTGCCGGGACAGTTCAATGAGCAGTTCTTC. Residues: CASSLPGQFNEQFF.

The chain joins TRBV29-1 to TRBJ2-7; the D gene is possibly TRBD1 (8 bases). Germline CDR1 and CDR2: SQVTM and ANQGSEA. This CDR3 comprises 14 residues. V gave up 6 bases and J gave up 2 bases, with 17 bases separating them. DNA for the CDR3: TGCAGCGTCGCAGGGGGCGGGAGTCCCTACGAGCAGTACTTC. Protein: CSVAGGGSPYEQYF.

As to this clone: One junction end disagrees with the germline gene, perhaps due to a read error. The chain is built from TRBV7-9 and TRBJ2-5; TRBD2 matches at 7 bases. This CDR3 contains 18 residues. Germline-derived CDR1 and CDR2 are SEHNR and FQNEAQ (reference sequence). In DNA form, the CDR3 reads TGTTCCAGCAGCCCACCCCTACGGGGGGAGAACTTAGGAGAGACCCAGTACTTC. Protein product: CSSSPPLRGENLGETQYF.

This clone was seen a handful of times. The CDR3 nucleotides read TGTGCCAGCAGTTACGGGGGAGGGGGGGGATATGGCTACACCTTC. Translation gives CASSYGGGGGYGYTF. The chain joins TRBV6-5 to TRBJ1-2, with D perhaps matching TRBD1 (6 bases). V lost 2 bases and J 5 bases, leaving 15 bases between the germline ends. This CDR3 is 15 amino acids long. Germline V gene data show CDR1 as MNHEY and CDR2 as SVGAGI.

The chain links TRBV5-1 to TRBJ1-5; a possible D gene is TRBD1 (6 bases). Deletions cut 0 bases from V and 4 bases from J, with 14 bases between. This CDR3 contains 16 residues. In germline, CDR1 is SGHRS, CDR2 YFSETQ. This CDR3 is CASSLVRTAFNQPQHF. In DNA, the CDR3 is TGCGCCAGCAGCTTGGTTAGGACAGCCTTTAATCAGCCCCAGCATTTT.

The chain combines TRBV7-8 with TRBJ2-1; no definite D call. CDR3 size: 12 residues. Germline lookup yields CDR1 SGHVS and CDR2 FQNEAQ. V was cut by 3 bases and J by 4 bases, with 4 bases left in between. The CDR3 here is CASSFVYNEQFF. The CDR3 DNA reads TGTGCCAGCAGCTTCGTTTACAATGAGCAGTTCTTC.

Only a few counts were recorded for this clone. The rearrangement uses TRBV5-1 and TRBJ2-7; D might be TRBD1 (6 bases). In germline, CDR1 is SGHRS, CDR2 YFSETQ. The CDR3 has 12 residues. Trimming left V 5 bases short and J 5 bases short, with 11 bases between. The CDR3 bases are TGCGCCAGCAGGAAAGGACAGCACGAGCAGTACTTC. As protein: CASRKGQHEQYF.

This chain uses TRBV7-2 with TRBJ2-1, with D maybe TRBD1 (6 bases). Trimming shortened V by 4 bases and J by 12 bases, and 19 bases separated the two germline ends. The length of the CDR3 is 14 residues. Looked up from germline, CDR1 is SGHTA and CDR2 is FQGNSA. CDR3 nucleotide sequence: TGTGCCAGCAGCTCGGGCCCCGAGGGGGTAGGGCAGTTCTTC. Amino acid sequence: CASSSGPEGVGQFF.